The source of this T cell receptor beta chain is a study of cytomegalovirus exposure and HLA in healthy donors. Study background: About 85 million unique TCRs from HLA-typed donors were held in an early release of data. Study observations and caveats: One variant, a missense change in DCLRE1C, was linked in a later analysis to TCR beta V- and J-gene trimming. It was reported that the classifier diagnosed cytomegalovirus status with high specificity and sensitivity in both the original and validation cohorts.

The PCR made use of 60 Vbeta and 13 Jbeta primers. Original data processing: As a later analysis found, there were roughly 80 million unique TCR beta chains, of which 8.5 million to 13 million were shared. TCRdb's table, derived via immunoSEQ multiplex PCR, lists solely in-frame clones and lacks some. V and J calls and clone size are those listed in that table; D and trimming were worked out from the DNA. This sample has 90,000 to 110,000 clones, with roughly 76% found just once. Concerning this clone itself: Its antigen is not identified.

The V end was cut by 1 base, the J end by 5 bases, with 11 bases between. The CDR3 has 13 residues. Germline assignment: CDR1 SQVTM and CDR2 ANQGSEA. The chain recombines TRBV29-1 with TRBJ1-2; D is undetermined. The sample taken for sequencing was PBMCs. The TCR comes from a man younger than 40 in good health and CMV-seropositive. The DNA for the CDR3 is TGCAGCGTTGAAGTGAGGGAGTTGTATGGCTACACCTTC. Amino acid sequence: CSVEVRELYGYTF.